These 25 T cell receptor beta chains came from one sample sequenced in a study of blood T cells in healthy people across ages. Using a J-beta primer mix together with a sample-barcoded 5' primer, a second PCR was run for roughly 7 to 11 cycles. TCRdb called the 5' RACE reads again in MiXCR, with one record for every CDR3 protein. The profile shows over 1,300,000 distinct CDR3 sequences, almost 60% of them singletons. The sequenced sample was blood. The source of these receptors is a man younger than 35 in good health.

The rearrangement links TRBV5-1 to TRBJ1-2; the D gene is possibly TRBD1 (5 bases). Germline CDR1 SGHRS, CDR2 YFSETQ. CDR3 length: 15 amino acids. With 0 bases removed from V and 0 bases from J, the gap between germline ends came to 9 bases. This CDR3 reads CASSLGTTANYGYTF. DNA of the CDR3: TGCGCCAGCAGCTTGGGGACAACGGCTAACTATGGCTACACCTTC.

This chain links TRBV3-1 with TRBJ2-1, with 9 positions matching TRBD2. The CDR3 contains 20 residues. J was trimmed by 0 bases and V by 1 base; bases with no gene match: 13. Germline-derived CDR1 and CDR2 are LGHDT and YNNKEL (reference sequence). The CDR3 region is CASSQVTGLAGRSSYNEQFF. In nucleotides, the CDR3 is TGTGCCAGCAGCCAAGTAACGGGGCTAGCGGGAAGAAGCTCCTACAATGAGCAGTTCTTC.

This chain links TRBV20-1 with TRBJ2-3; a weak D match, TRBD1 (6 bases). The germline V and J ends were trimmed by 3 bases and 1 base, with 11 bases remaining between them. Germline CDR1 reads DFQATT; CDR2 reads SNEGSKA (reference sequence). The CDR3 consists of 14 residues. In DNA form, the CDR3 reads TGCAGTGCTAGGGTCAGGGGAGGCACAGATACGCAGTATTTT. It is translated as CSARVRGGTDTQYF.

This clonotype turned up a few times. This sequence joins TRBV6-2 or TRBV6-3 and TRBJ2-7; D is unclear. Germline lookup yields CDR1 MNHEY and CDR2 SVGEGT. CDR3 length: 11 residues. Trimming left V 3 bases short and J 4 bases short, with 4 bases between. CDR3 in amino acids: CASSYEYEQYF. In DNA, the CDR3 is TGTGCCAGCAGTTATGAATACGAGCAGTACTTC.

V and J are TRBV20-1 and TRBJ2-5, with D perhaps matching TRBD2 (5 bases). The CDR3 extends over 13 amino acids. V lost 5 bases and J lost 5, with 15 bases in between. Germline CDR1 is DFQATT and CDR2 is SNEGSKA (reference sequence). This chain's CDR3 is CSAPPRALETQYF. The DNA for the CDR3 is TGCAGTGCTCCCCCGAGGGCCTTGGAGACCCAGTACTTC.

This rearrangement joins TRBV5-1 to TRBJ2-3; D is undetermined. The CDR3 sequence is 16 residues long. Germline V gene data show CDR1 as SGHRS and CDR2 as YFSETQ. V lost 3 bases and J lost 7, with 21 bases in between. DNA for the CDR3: TGCGCCAGCAGCTATGCGGCCGCCATCCCCAGGTATACGCAGTATTTT. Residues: CASSYAAAIPRYTQYF.

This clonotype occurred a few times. The CDR3 protein is CASRPGEGRGIYEQYF. CDR3 nucleotides: TGTGCCAGCAGGCCCGGGGAAGGCAGGGGGATCTACGAGCAGTACTTC. J is TRBJ2-7 and V is TRBV6-6, with TRBD1 identical over 7 bases. The CDR3 consists of 16 residues. CDR1 and CDR2 from the germline V gene are MNHNY and SVGAGI (reference sequence). V gave up 6 bases and J gave up 3 bases; unmatched junction bases: 14.

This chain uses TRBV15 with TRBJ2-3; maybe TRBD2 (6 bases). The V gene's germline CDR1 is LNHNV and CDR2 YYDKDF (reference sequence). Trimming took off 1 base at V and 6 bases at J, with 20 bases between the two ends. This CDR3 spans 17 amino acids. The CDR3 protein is CATSRVRDSPDSDTQYF. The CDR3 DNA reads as TGTGCCACCAGCAGAGTGCGGGACTCCCCGGACTCGGATACGCAGTATTTT.

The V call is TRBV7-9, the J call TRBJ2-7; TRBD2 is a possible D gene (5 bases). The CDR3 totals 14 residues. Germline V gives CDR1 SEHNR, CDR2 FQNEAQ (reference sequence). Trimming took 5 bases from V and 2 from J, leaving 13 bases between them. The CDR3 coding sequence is TGTGCCAGCAGCGGGCGGACGGGGACCTACGAGCAGTACTTC. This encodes CASSGRTGTYEQYF.

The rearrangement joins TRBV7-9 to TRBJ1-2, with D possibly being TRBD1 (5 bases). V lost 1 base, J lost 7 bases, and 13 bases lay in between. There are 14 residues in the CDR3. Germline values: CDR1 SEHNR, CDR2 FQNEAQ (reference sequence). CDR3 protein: CASSLGEGFRGYTF. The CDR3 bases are TGTGCCAGCAGCTTAGGGGAGGGGTTTCGTGGCTACACCTTC.

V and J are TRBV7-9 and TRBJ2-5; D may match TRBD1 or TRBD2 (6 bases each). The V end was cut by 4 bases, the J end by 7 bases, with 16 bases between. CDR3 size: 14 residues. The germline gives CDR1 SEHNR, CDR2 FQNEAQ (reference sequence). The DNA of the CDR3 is TGTGCCAGCAGCTCCCCGGCGAAGGGGGGGACCCAGTACTTC. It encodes CASSSPAKGGTQYF.

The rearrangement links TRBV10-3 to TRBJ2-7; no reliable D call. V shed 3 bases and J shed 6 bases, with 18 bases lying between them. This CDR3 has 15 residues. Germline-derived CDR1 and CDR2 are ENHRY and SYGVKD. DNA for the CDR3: TGTGCCATCAGTGATTCCGGACCATCCTCGAGCGAGCAGTACTTC. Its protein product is CAISDSGPSSSEQYF.

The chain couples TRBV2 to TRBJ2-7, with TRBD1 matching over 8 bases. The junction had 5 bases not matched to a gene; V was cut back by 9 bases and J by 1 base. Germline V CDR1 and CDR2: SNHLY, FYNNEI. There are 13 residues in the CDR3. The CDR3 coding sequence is TGTGCCAGACAGGGGGAGAAGTCCTACGAGCAGTACTTC. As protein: CARQGEKSYEQYF.

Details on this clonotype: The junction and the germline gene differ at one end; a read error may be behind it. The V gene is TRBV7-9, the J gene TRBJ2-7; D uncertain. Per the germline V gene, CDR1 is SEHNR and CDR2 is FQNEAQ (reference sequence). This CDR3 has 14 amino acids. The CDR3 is CASSLIDVSYERYF. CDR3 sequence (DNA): TGTGCCAGCAGCTTAATAGACGTCTCCTACGAGCGGTACTTC. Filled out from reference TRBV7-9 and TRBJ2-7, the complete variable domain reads DTGVSQNPRHKITKRGQNVTFRCDPISEHNRLYWYRQTLGQGPEFLTYFQNEAQLEKSRLLSDRFSAERPKGSFSTLEIQRTEQGDSAMYLCASSLIDVSYERYFGPGTRLTVT.

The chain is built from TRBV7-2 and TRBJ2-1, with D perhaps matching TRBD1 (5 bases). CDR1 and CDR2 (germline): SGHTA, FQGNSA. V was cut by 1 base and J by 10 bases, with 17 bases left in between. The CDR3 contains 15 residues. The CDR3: CASSLVAWGSYEQFF. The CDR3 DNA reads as TGTGCCAGCAGCTTAGTTGCGTGGGGCTCCTACGAGCAGTTCTTC.

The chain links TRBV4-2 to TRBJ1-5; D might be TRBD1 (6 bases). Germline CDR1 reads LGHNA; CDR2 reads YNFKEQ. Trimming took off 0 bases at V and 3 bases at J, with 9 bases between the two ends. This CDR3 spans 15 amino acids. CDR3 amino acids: CASSQEQGYNQPQHF. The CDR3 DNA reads TGTGCCAGCAGCCAAGAACAGGGATACAATCAGCCCCAGCATTTT.

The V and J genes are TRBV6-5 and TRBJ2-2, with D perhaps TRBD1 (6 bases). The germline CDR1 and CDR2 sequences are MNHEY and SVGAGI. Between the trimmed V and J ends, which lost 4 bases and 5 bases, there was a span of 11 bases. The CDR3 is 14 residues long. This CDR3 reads CASSSTGLTGELFF. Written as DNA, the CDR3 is TGTGCCAGCAGTTCTACAGGGTTGACCGGGGAGCTGTTTTTT.

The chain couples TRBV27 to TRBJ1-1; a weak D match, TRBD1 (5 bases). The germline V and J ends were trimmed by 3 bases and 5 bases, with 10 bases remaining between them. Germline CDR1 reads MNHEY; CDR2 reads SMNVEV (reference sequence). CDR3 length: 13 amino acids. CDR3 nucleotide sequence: TGTGCCAGCAGTTTTTCACCAGGGACTGAAGCTTTCTTT. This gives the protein CASSFSPGTEAFF.

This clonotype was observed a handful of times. This CDR3 is CASSPSLTGANEKLFF. The CDR3 DNA sequence: TGTGCCAGCAGCCCTAGCCTGACAGGGGCAAATGAAAAACTGTTTTTT. The chain has TRBV12-3 or TRBV12-4 and TRBJ1-4; 8 bases are shared with TRBD1. CDR3 length: 16 residues. V lost 6 bases to trimming and J lost 5 bases; unmatched junction nucleotides: 11.

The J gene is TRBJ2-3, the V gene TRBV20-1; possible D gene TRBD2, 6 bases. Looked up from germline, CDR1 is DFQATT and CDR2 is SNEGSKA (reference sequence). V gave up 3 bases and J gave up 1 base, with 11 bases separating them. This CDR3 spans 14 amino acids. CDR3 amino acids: CSARAREGTDTQYF. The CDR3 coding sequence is TGCAGTGCTAGGGCCAGGGAGGGCACAGATACGCAGTATTTT.

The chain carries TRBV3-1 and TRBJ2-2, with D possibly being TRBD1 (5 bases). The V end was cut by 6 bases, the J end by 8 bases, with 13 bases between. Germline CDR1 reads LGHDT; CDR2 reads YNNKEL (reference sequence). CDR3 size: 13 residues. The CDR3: CASSWGARGELFF. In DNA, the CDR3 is TGTGCCAGCAGTTGGGGCGCCCGGGGGGAGCTGTTTTTT. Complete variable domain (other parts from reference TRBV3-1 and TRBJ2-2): DTAVSQTPKYLVTQMGNDKSIKCEQNLGHDTMYWYKQDSKKFLKIMFSYNNKELIINETVPNRFSPKSPDKAHLNLHINSLELGDSAVYFCASSWGARGELFFGEGSRLTVL.

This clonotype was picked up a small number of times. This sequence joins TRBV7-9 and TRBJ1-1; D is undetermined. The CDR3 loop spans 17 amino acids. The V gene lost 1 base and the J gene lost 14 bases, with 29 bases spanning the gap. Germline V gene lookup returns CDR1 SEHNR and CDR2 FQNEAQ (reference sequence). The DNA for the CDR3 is TGTGCCAGCAGCTTAGGACTAGCGGAACTTTTCTACAATGAGCAGTTCTTT. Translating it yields CASSLGLAELFYNEQFF.

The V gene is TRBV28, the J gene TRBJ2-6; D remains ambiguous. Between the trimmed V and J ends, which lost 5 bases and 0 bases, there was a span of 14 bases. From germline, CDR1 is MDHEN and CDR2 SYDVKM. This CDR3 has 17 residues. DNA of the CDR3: TGTGCCAGCAGTAGACACTCGCGGAGCTCTGGGGCCAACGTCCTGACTTTC. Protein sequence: CASSRHSRSSGANVLTF.

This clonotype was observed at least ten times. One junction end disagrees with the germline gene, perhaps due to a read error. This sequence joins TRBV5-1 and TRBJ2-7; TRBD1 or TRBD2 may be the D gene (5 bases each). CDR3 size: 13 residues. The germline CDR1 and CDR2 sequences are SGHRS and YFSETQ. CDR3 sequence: CASSLGRNYEQYF. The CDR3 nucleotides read TGTGCCAGCAGCTTGGGACGGAACTACGAGCAGTACTTC.

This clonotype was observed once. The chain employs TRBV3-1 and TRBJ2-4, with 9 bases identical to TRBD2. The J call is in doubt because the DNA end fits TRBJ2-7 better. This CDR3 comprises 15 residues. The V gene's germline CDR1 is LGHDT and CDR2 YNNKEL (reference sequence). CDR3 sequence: CASSRPGLAGGEQYF. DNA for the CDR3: TGTGCCAGCAGCCGACCGGGACTAGCTGGCGGCGAGCAGTACTTC.